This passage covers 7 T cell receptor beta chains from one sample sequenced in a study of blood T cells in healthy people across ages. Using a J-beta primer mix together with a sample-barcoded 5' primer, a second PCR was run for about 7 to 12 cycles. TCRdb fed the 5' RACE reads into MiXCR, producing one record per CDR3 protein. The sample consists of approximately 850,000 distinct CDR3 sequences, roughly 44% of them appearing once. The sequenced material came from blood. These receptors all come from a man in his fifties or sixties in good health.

The CDR3 sequence: CASSLGVTKQFF. CDR3 nucleotide sequence: TGTGCCAGCAGTTTAGGCGTGACTAAGCAGTTCTTC. The genes are TRBV12-3 or TRBV12-4 and TRBJ2-1; the D gene is possibly TRBD2 (5 bases). The CDR3 length is 12 residues. Deletions cut 1 base from V and 11 bases from J, with 9 bases between.

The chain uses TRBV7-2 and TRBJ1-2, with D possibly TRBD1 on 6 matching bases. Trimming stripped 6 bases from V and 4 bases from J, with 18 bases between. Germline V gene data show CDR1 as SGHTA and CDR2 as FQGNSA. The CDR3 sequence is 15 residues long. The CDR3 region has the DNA TGTGCCAGCAGAAAGGGGGGGAGTCCAAGCTATGGCTACACCTTC. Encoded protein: CASRKGGSPSYGYTF.

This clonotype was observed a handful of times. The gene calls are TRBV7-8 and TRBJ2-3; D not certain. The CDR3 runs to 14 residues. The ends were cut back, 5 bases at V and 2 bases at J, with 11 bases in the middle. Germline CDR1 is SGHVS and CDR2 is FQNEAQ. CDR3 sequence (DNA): TGTGCCAGCAGCAACCGACGGCTCACAGATACGCAGTATTTT. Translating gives CASSNRRLTDTQYF.

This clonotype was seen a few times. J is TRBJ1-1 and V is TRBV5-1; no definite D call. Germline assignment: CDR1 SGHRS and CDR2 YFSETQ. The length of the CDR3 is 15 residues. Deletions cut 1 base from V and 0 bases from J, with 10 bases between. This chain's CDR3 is CASSLFKEVNTEAFF. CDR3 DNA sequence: TGCGCCAGCAGCTTGTTTAAAGAGGTGAACACTGAAGCTTTCTTT.

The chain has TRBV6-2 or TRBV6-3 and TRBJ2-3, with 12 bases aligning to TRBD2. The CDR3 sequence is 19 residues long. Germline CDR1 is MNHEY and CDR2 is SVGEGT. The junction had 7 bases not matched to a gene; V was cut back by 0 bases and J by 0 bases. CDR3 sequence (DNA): TGTGCCAGCAGTTACTCCCAATTCCTAGCGGGGGGGAGCACAGATACGCAGTATTTT. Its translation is CASSYSQFLAGGSTDTQYF.

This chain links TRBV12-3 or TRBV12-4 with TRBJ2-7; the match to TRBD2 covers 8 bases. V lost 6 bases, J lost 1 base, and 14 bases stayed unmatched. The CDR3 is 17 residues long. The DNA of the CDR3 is TGTGCCAGCAGGCCGGGGGGGCAGGGGAGGGATTCCTACGAGCAGTACTTC. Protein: CASRPGGQGRDSYEQYF.

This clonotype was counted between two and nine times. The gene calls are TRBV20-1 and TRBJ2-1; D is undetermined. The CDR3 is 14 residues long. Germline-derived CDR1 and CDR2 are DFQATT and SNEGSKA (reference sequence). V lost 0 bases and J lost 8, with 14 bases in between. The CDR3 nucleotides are TGCAGTGCTAGAGATCATGGTGGACGGGATGAGCAGTTCTTC. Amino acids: CSARDHGGRDEQFF.